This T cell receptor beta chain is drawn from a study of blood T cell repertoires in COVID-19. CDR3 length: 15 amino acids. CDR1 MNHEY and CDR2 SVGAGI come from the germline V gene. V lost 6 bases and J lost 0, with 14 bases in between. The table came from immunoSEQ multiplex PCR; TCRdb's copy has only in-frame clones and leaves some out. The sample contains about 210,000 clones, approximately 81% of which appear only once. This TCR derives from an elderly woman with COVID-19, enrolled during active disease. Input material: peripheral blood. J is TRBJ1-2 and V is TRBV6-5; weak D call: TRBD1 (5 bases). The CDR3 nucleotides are TGTGCCAGCAGCCAGACACTGACAGCTAACTATGGCTACACCTTC. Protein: CASSQTLTANYGYTF.